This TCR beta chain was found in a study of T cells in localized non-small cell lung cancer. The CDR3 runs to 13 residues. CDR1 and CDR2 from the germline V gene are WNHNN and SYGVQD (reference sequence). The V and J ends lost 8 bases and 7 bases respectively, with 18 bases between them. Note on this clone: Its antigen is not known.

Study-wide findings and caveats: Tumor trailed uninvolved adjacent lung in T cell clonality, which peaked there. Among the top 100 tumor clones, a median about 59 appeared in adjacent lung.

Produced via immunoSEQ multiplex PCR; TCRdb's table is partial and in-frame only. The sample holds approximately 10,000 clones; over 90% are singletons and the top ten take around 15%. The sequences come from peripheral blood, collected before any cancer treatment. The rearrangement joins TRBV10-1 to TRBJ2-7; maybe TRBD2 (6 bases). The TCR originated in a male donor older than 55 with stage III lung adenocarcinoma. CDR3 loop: CASSSGLRQEQYF. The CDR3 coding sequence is TGCGCCAGCTCCTCGGGACTCCGCCAGGAGCAGTACTTC.